Below, 13 T cell receptor beta chains from the same sample are listed, as sequenced in a study of blood T cell repertoires in COVID-19. Here immunoSEQ multiplex PCR was the method, and the copy in TCRdb shows in-frame clones only, minus some. The sample shows 30,000 to 40,000 clones, over 75% of them seen only once. What was sequenced was peripheral blood. These receptors all stem from an older man with active or convalescent COVID-19.

The chain uses TRBV5-1 and TRBJ1-5; 10 bases are a match to TRBD1. CDR3 length: 16 residues. V shed 4 bases and J 3 bases; nucleotides not matched to a gene: 7. CDR1 SGHRS and CDR2 YFSETQ come from the germline V gene. CDR3 nucleotide sequence: TGCGCCAGCAGCCTAACCGGGACAGGGGTCAATCAGCCCCAGCATTTT. Encoded protein: CASSLTGTGVNQPQHF.

The chain couples TRBV19 to TRBJ2-7; weak D call: TRBD1 (8 bases). The CDR3 has 16 amino acids. Germline loops: CDR1 LNHDA, CDR2 SQIVND (reference sequence). V was clipped by 3 bases and J by 0 bases, with 15 bases between them. The CDR3 DNA follows: TGTGCCAGTAGTATGGGGGGGACAGGCCACTCCTACGAGCAGTACTTC. As protein: CASSMGGTGHSYEQYF.

The chain carries TRBV12-3 or TRBV12-4 and TRBJ2-1, with a possible D match to TRBD2 (5 bases). V was pared by 11 bases and J by 4 bases, with 12 bases between. The CDR3 covers 12 residues. CDR3 sequence: CAVQRQYNEQFF. CDR3 DNA sequence: TGTGCCGTCCAGCGGCAATACAATGAGCAGTTCTTC.

The chain recombines TRBV4-2 with TRBJ1-3, with D possibly being TRBD1 (6 bases). CDR1 is LGHNA, CDR2 YNFKEQ, per germline. The CDR3 extends over 18 amino acids. Trimming shortened V by 3 bases and J by 0 bases, and 18 bases separated the two germline ends. The CDR3 nucleotides read TGTGCCAGCAGCCAGGGGAGGGGGTATTCCTTCTCTGGAAACACCATATATTTT. Encoded protein: CASSQGRGYSFSGNTIYF.

The chain links TRBV6-2 or TRBV6-3 to TRBJ2-1, with D possibly TRBD2 on 6 matching bases. The V gene lost 6 bases and the J gene lost 3 bases, with 15 bases spanning the gap. The CDR3 extends over 15 amino acids. Per the germline V gene, CDR1 is MNHEY and CDR2 is SVGEGT. This CDR3 is CASSPSSASYNEQFF. DNA of the CDR3: TGTGCCAGCAGCCCTTCTAGCGCGAGCTACAATGAGCAGTTCTTC.

This clone was detected a few times. V usage is TRBV29-1 and J usage is TRBJ2-2, with TRBD1 matching 7 bases. The CDR3 length is 14 residues. Germline V lookup: CDR1 SQVTM, CDR2 ANQGSEA. J was trimmed by 4 bases and V by 7 bases; bases with no gene match: 9. CDR3 sequence: CSAEGSGGTGELFF. CDR3 DNA: TGCAGCGCCGAAGGGTCAGGGGGCACCGGGGAGCTGTTTTTT.

This clone was counted only a few times. This chain joins TRBV6-2 or TRBV6-3 and TRBJ1-1, with 7 bases that match TRBD1. J was trimmed by 6 bases and V by 5 bases; bases with no gene match: 9. This CDR3 spans 14 amino acids. Per germline, CDR1 MNHEY and CDR2 SVGEGT. The CDR3 region has the DNA TGTGCCAGCAGTATCGACAGGGAATGGGCTGAAGCTTTCTTT. It yields the protein CASSIDREWAEAFF.

This sequence joins TRBV6-5 and TRBJ2-7; D perhaps matches TRBD2 (5 bases). V was cut by 0 bases and J by 0 bases, with 9 bases left in between. Germline CDR1 reads MNHEY; CDR2 reads SVGAGI. This CDR3 region has 15 residues. The CDR3 nucleotides are TGTGCCAGCAGTTACTCTAGCGCATACTCCTACGAGCAGTACTTC. Translating it yields CASSYSSAYSYEQYF.

The rearrangement uses TRBV3-1 (or the pseudogene TRBV3-2) and TRBJ1-2, with 9 bases aligning to TRBD1. The germline gives CDR1 LGHDT, CDR2 YNNKEL (reference sequence). The CDR3 has 17 amino acids. Trimming at V came to 3 bases and at J to 6 bases, leaving 14 bases not matched to a gene. The CDR3 protein is CASSQFPGTGKPDGYTF. CDR3 coding DNA: TGTGCCAGCAGCCAGTTCCCCGGGACAGGGAAACCTGATGGCTACACCTTC.

The CDR3 DNA sequence: TGTGCCACCGGGGACAAAAACTATGGCTACACCTTC. Translating it yields CATGDKNYGYTF. The chain links TRBV11-2 to TRBJ1-2; D may be TRBD1 (6 bases). The germline CDR1 and CDR2 sequences are SGHAT and FQNNGV. Trimming took off 10 bases at V and 2 bases at J, with 11 bases between the two ends. The CDR3 consists of 12 residues.

A few counts support this clone. The chain employs TRBV6-5 and TRBJ2-2; perhaps TRBD2 as D (6 bases). V gave up 7 bases and J gave up 7 bases, with 19 bases separating them. In germline, CDR1 is MNHEY, CDR2 SVGAGI. This CDR3 has 15 residues. CDR3 in DNA: TGTGCCAGCACCCCTGGCGGGACTGCCCTCGGGGAGCTGTTTTTT. It codes for CASTPGGTALGELFF.

The chain combines TRBV27 with TRBJ2-7; no clear D. This CDR3 is built from 15 residues. V was clipped by 5 bases and J by 5 bases, with 19 bases between them. The germline CDR1 and CDR2 sequences are MNHEY and SMNVEV (reference sequence). This chain's CDR3 is CASSPSGMSLNEQYF. The CDR3 DNA sequence: TGTGCCAGCAGTCCGTCCGGTATGTCTCTCAACGAGCAGTACTTC.

In its sample, this clone was seen a few times. This chain links TRBV13 with TRBJ1-6; TRBD1 might be the D (6 bases). V was pared by 2 bases and J by 7 bases, with 18 bases between. CDR3 length equals 17 residues. Per germline, CDR1 PRHDT and CDR2 FYEKMQ (reference sequence). DNA of the CDR3: TGTGCCAGCAGCTTAAATGGGCAGGGCCAGGGGAATTCACCCCTCCACTTT. The encoded protein is CASSLNGQGQGNSPLHF. The entire variable domain, with the rest obtained from reference TRBV13 and TRBJ1-6, is as follows: AAGVIQSPRHLIKEKRETATLKCYPIPRHDTVYWYQQGPGQDPQFLISFYEKMQSDKGSIPDRFSAQQFSDYHSELNMSSLELGDSALYFCASSLNGQGQGNSPLHFGNGTRLTVT.